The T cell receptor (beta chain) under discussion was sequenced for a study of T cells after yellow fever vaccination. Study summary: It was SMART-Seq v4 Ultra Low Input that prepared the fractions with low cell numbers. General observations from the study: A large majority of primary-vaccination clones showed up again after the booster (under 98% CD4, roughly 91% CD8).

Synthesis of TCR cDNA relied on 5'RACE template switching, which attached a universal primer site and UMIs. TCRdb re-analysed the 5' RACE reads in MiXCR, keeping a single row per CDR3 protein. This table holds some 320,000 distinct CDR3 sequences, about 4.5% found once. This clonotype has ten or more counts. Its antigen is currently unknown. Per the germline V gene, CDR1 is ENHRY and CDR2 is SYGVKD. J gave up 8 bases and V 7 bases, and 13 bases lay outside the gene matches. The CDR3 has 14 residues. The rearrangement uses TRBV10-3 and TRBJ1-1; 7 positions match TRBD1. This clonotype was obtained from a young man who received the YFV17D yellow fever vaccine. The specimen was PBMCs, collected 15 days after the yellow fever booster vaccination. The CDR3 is CAIISAGGSGEAFF. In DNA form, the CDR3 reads TGTGCCATCATATCGGCAGGGGGATCAGGGGAAGCTTTCTTT.